This T cell receptor (beta chain) was documented in a study of CD8 T cells in Susac syndrome (dated by TCRdb to about 2019). Regarding the research as a whole: Among the sequenced Susac syndrome patients, over five had clinically active disease and eight were in clinical remission. At the time of blood withdrawal, Susac syndrome patients were either therapy-naive, taking corticosteroids (with some also receiving IVIg), or on IVIg alone. The study used repertoire sequencing to test whether antigen drove CD8+ T cell activation and differentiation in Susac syndrome.

As concerns this clonotype: Its specific antigen is unknown. No per-base quality is available; no much larger clone lies one base away.

Here is what the overall study found, with its caveats: The TCR sequencing and HLA analysis was acknowledged to have included a relatively small number of individuals. In the CD4+ T cell repertoire of Susac syndrome patients, clonal expansion was not detected.

Counted from cysteine to phenylalanine, this CDR3 has 14 amino acids. Just the 42-base CDR3 DNA is kept, in frame starting at base 1. CDR1 is given as SGHNT and CDR2 as YYREEE, both from the germline V gene (reference sequence). Trimmed from V: 4 bases; trimmed from J: 4 bases; junction bases lacking a gene match: 6. Peripheral blood CD8+ and CD4+ T cells from healthy donors, Susac syndrome patients and multiple sclerosis patients were profiled by high-throughput TCR beta sequencing. Recently defined diagnostic criteria for definite or probable disease were met by the Susac syndrome patients. CD8+ TEMRA cells were enriched by FACS, while bulk CD8+ and CD4+ T cells were purified by magnetic negative isolation. Blood was collected in EDTA tubes and processed within 24 hours, with PBMCs isolated through density gradient centrifugation. PBMCs destined for TCR sequencing were cryopreserved in liquid nitrogen and later thawed in a 37 °C water bath. Purity of sorted or isolated CD4+, CD8+ and CD8+ TEMRA cells was at least 90%.

RNA was extracted using the RNeasy kit, and roughly 0.5 to 1 microgram was reverse transcribed with random hexamers. The immunoSEQ multiplex PCR assay, which covers 54 Vbeta and 13 Jbeta segments, was used to amplify TCR beta CDR3 regions. To correct PCR amplification bias, a synthetic template baseline was used for both primer optimization and computational correction. The authors' analysis ran thus. Reads were annotated to V, D and J genes according to IMGT and were analyzed with immunoSEQ Analyzer, with only productive sequences retained. Clonality was calculated as one minus the Shannon entropy normalized by log2 of the number of productive unique sequences. For each patient and control, public and private clones were evaluated among the 100 most prevalent clones. A clone was defined as Susac-specific if it was absent from the healthy and MS cohorts, from 950 to 1,300 published viral clones and from other ImmuneACCESS disease sequences. TCRdb trimmed the raw reads at Q25, called clones with MiXCR and kept productive beta chains. Every CDR3 protein is listed once, alongside the most common genes and DNA of its rows. It is TCRdb's table, rather than the study itself, that gives the V and J calls and clone size. The sample yields some 170,000 distinct CDR3 sequences; roughly 94% were counted once. The ten largest clones take up about 0.1% of the sample.

The clonotype was recovered from a human donor with Susac syndrome. This receptor chain uses TRBV5-4 and TRBJ1-2; 8 middle bases align to TRBD1. Sequences were obtained from CD4+ T cells from PBMCs. The nucleotides are TGTGCCAGCAGCGGGGACAGGACCCTCTATGGCTACACCTTC. It translates as CASSGDRTLYGYTF. Outside the CDR3, residues come from the reference TRBV5-4 and TRBJ1-2 proteins, so the full variable domain is: ETGVTQSPTHLIKTRGQQVTLRCSSQSGHNTVSWYQQALGQGPQFIFQYYREEENGRGNFPPRFSGLQFPNYSSELNVNALELDDSALYLCASSGDRTLYGYTFGSGTRLTVV.